The T cell receptor (beta chain) under discussion was sequenced for a study of Graves' ophthalmopathy and Graves' hyperthyroidism. This clonotype was found many times. TCR beta CDR3 amplification used RNA transcripts. HTBI primers primed a first-round RT-PCR, and a second-round multiplex PCR followed. A single record per CDR3 protein comes from TCRdb applying MiXCR to the multiplex PCR reads. The table lists roughly 500,000 distinct CDR3 sequences, around 14% of them singletons, with approximately 9.8% in the top ten. The CDR3 is 16 residues long. CDR1 and CDR2 (germline): DFQATT, SNEGSKA (reference sequence). V shed 0 bases, J shed 3 bases, and the junction held 9 bases outside the gene matches.

Sequencing used blood. V gene TRBV20-1 combines with J gene TRBJ2-7, with 9 nucleotides matching TRBD1. This clonotype was obtained from a woman in her twenties or thirties with Graves' ophthalmopathy. The CDR3 coding sequence is TGCAGTGCTAGAGATCTAGGGACAGGGAGACTCTACGAGCAGTACTTC. The encoded protein is CSARDLGTGRLYEQYF.